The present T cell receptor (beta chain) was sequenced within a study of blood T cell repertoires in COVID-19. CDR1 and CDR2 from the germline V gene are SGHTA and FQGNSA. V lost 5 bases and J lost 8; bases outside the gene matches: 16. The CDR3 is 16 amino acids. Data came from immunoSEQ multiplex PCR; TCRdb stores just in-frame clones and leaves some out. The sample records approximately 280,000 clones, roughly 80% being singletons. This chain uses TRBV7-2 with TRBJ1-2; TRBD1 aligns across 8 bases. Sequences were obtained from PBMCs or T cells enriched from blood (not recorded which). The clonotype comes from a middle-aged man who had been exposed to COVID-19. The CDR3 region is CASSPYQLDREQGYTF. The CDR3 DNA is TGTGCCAGCAGCCCCTACCAATTGGACAGGGAACAAGGCTACACCTTC.